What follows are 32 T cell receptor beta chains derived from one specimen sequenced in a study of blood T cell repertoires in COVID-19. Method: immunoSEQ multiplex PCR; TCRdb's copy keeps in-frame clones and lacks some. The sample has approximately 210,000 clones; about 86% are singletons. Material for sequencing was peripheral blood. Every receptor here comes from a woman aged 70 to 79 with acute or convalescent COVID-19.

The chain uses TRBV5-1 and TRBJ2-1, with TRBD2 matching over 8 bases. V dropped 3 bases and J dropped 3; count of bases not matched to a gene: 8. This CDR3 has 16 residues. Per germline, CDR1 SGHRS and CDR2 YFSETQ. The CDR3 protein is CASSWGGGFNYNEQFF. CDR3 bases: TGCGCCAGCAGCTGGGGCGGGGGGTTTAACTACAATGAGCAGTTCTTC.

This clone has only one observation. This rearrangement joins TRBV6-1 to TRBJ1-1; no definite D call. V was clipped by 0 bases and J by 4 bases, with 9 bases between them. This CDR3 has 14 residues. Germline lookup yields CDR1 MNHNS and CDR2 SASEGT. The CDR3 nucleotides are TGTGCCAGCAGTGAAGCCTGGGCGGGCACTGAAGCTTTCTTT. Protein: CASSEAWAGTEAFF.

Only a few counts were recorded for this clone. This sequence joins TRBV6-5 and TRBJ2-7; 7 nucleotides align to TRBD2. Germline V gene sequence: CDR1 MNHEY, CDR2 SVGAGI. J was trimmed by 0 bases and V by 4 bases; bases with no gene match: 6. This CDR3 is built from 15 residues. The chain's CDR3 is CASSLSGASSYEQYF. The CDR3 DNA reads TGTGCCAGCAGTTTGAGCGGGGCCTCCTCCTACGAGCAGTACTTC.

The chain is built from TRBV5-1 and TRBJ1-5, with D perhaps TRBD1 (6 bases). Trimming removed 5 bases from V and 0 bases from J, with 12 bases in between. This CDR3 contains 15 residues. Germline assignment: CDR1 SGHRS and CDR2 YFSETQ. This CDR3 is CASSPGANSNQPQHF. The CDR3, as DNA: TGCGCCAGCAGTCCAGGGGCCAATAGCAATCAGCCCCAGCATTTT.

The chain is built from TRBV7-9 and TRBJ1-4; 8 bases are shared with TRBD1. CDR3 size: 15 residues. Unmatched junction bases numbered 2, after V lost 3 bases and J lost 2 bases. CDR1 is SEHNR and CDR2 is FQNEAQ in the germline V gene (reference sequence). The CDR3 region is CASSFPGGTNEKLFF. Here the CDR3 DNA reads TGTGCCAGCAGCTTCCCAGGGGGCACTAATGAAAAACTGTTTTTT.

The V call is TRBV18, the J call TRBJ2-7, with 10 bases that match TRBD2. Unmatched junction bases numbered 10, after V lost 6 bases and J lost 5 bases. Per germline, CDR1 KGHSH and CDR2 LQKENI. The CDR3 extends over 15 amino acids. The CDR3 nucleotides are TGTGCCAGCTCCCCGTCCGGACTAGCGGCCAACGAGCAGTACTTC. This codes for CASSPSGLAANEQYF.

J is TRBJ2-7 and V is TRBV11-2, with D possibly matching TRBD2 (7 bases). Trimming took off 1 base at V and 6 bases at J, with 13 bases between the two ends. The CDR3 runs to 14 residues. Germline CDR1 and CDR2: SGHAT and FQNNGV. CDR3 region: CASSLVQGGGEQYF. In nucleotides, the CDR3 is TGTGCCAGCAGCTTAGTACAGGGAGGGGGCGAGCAGTACTTC.

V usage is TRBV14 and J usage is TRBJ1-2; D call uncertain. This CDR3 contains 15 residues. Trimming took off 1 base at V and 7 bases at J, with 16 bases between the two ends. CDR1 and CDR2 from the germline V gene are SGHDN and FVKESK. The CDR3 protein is CASSQVRTVLGGYTF. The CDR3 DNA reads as TGTGCCAGCAGCCAAGTTCGTACGGTACTTGGTGGCTACACCTTC.

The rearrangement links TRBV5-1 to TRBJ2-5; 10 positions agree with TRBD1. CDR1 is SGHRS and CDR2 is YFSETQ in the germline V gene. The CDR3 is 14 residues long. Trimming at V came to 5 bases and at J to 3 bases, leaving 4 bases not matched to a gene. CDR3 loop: CASSPGTGEETQYF. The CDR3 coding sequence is TGCGCCAGCAGTCCCGGGACAGGGGAAGAGACCCAGTACTTC.

CDR3 protein: CAATGIHEQYF. As DNA, the CDR3 is TGTGCCGCGACAGGGATCCACGAGCAGTACTTC. The chain has TRBV28 and TRBJ2-7; 7 nucleotides align to TRBD1. The CDR3 has 11 amino acids. V lost 11 bases and J lost 5; bases outside the gene matches: 6. Per germline, CDR1 MDHEN and CDR2 SYDVKM.

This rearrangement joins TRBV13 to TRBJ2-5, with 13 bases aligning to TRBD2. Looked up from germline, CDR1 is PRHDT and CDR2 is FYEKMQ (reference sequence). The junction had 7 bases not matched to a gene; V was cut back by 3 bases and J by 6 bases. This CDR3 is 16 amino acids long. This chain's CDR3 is CASSFSRTSGGKTQYF. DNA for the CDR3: TGTGCCAGCAGCTTTTCTCGGACTAGCGGGGGCAAGACCCAGTACTTC.

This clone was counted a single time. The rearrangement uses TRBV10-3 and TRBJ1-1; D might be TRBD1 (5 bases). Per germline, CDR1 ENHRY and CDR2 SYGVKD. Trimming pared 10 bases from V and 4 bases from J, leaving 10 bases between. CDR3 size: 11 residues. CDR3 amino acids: CASSGLTEAFF. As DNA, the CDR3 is TGTGCCAGTTCAGGGCTCACTGAAGCTTTCTTT.

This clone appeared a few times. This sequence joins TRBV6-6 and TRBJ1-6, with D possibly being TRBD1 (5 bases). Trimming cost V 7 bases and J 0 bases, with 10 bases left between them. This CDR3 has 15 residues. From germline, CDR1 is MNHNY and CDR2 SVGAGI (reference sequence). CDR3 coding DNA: TGTGCCAGCAATGGGGCGAGCTCCTATAATTCACCCCTCCACTTT. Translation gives CASNGASSYNSPLHF.

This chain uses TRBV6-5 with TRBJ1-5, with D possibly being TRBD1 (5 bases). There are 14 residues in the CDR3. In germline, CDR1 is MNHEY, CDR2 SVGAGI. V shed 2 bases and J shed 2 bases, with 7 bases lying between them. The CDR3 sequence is CASSYGGGNQPQHF. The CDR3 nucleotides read TGTGCCAGCAGTTACGGGGGGGGCAATCAGCCCCAGCATTTT.

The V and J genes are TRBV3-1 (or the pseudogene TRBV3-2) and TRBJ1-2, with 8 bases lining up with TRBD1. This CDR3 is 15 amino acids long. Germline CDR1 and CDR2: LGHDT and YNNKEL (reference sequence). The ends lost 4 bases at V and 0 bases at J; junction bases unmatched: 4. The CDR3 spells CASSRGTGPNYGYTF. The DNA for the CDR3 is TGTGCCAGCAGCCGAGGGACAGGACCTAACTATGGCTACACCTTC.

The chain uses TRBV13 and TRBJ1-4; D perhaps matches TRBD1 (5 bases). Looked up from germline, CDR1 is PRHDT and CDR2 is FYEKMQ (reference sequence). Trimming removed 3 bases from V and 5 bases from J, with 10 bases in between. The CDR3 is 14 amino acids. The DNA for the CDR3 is TGTGCCAGCAGCTTGAAGACAGCGAATGAAAAACTGTTTTTT. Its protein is CASSLKTANEKLFF.

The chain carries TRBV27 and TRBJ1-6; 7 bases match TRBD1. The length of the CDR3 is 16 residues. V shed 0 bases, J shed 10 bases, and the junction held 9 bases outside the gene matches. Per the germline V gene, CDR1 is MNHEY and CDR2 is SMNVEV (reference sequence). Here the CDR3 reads CASSLSIQGVGSPLHF. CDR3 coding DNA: TGTGCCAGCAGTTTATCGATCCAGGGGGTCGGATCACCCCTCCACTTT.

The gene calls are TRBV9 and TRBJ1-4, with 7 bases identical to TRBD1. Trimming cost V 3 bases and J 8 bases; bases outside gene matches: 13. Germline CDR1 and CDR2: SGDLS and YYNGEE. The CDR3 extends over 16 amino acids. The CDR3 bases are TGTGCCAGCAGCGGCACCTTAACAGGGGCCGGCGAAAAACTGTTTTTT. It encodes CASSGTLTGAGEKLFF. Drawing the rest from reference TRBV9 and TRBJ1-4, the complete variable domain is DSGVTQTPKHLITATGQRVTLRCSPRSGDLSVYWYQQSLDQGLQFLIQYYNGEERAKGNILERFSAQQFPDLHSELNLSSLELGDSALYFCASSGTLTGAGEKLFFGSGTQLSVL.

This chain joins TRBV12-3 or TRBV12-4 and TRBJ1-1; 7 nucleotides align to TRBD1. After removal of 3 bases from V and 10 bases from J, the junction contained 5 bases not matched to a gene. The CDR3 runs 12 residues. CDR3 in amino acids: CASSFPQGRAFF. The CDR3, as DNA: TGTGCCAGCAGTTTCCCACAGGGGAGAGCTTTCTTT.

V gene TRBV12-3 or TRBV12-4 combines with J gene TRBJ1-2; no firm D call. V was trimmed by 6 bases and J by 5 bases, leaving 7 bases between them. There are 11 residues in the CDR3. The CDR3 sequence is CASSGRYGYTF. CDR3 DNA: TGTGCCAGCAGCGGGAGGTATGGCTACACCTTC.

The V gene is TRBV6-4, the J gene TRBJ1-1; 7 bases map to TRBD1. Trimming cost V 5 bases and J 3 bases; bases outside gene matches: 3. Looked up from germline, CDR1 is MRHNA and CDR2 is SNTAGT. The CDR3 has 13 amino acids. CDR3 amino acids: CASSRTGDTEAFF. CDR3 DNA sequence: TGTGCCAGCAGTCGTACAGGGGACACTGAAGCTTTCTTT.

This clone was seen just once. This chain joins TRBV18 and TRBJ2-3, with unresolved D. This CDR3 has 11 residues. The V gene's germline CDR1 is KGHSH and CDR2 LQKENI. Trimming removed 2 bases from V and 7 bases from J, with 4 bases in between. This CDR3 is CASSPENTQYF. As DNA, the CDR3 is TGTGCCAGCTCACCAGAGAATACGCAGTATTTT.

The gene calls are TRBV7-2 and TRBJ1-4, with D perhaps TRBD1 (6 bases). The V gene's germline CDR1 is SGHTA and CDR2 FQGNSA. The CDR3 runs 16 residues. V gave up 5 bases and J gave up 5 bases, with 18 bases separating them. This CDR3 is CASSVNPGRGNEKLFF. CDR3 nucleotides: TGTGCCAGCAGCGTCAATCCAGGGAGGGGGAATGAAAAACTGTTTTTT.

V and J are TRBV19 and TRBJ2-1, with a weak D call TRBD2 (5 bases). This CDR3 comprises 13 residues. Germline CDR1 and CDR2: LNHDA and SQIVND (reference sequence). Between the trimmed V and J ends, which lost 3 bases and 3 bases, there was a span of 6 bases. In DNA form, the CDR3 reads TGTGCCAGTAGTATCGGGAACTACAATGAGCAGTTCTTC. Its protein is CASSIGNYNEQFF.

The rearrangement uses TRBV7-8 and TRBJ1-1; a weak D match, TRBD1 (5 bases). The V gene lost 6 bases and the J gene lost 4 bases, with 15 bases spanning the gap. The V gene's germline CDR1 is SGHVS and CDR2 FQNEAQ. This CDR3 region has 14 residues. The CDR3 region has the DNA TGTGCCAGCAGGTTGGGGGAGGGCGTCACTGAAGCTTTCTTT. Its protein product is CASRLGEGVTEAFF.

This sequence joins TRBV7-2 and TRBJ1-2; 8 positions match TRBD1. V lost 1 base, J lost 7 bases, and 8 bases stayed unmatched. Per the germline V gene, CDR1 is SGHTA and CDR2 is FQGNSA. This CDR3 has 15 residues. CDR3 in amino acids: CASSLGTGTGGGYTF. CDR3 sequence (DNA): TGTGCCAGCAGCTTAGGGACGGGGACAGGTGGTGGCTACACCTTC.

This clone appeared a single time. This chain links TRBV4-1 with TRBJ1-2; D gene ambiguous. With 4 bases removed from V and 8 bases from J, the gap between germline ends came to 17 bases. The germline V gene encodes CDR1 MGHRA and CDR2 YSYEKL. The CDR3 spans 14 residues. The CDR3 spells CASSPENQYGGYTF. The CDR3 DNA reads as TGCGCCAGCAGCCCAGAGAACCAATATGGCGGCTACACCTTC.

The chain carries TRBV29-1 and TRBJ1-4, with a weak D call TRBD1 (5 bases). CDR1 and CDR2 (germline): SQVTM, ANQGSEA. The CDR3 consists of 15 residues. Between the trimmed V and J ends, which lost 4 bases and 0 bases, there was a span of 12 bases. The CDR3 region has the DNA TGCAGCGTTGGAAAGGGGCATGCAACTAATGAAAAACTGTTTTTT. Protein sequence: CSVGKGHATNEKLFF.

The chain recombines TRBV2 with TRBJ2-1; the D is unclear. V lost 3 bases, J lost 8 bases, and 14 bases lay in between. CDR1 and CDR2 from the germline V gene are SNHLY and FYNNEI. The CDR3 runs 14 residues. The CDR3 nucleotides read TGTGCCAGCAGTGAGCTAACCTCTCAGGATGAGCAGTTCTTC. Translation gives CASSELTSQDEQFF.

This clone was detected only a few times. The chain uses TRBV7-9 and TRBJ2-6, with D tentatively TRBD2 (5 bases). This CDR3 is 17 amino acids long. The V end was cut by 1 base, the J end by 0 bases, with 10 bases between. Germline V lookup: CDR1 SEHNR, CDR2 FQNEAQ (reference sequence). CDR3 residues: CASSLGTGISGANVLTF. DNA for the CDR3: TGTGCCAGCAGCTTAGGAACGGGGATCTCTGGGGCCAACGTCCTGACTTTC.

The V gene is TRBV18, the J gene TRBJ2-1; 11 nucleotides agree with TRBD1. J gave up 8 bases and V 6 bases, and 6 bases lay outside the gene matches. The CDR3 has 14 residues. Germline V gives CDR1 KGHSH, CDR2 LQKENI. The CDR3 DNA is TGTGCCAGCTCCGGACAGGGGGCATCTCATGAGCAGTTCTTC. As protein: CASSGQGASHEQFF.

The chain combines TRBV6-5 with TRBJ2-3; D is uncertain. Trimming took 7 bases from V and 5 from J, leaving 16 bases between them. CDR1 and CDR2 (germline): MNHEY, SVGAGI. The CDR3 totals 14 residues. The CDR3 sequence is CASKVRDSGDTQYF. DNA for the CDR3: TGTGCCAGCAAGGTACGAGACTCGGGAGATACGCAGTATTTT.